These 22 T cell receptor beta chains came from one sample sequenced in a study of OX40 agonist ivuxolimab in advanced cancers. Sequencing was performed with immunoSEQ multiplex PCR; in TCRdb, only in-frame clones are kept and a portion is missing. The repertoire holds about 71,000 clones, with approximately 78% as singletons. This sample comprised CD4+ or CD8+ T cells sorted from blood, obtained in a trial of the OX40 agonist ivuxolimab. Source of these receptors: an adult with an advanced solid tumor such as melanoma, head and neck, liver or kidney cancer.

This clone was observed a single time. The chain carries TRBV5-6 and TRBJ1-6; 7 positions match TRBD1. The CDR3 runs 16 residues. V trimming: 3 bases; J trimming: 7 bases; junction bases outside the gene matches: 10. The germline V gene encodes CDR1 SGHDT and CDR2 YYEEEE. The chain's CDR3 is CASSSGPGGYNSPLHF. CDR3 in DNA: TGTGCCAGCAGCTCTGGGCCAGGGGGGTACAATTCACCCCTCCACTTT.

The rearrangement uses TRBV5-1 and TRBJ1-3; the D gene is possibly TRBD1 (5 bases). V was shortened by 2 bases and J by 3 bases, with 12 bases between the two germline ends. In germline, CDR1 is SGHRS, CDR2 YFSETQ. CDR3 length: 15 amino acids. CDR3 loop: CASSFDSGYGNTIYF. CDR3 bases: TGCGCCAGCAGCTTTGACAGCGGGTATGGAAACACCATATATTTT.

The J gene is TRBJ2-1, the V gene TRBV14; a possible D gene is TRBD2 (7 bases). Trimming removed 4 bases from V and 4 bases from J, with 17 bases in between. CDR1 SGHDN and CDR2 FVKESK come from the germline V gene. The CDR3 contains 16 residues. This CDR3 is CASSRLGGAEYNEQFF. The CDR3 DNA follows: TGTGCCAGCAGCCGCTTAGGGGGGGCGGAGTACAATGAGCAGTTCTTC.

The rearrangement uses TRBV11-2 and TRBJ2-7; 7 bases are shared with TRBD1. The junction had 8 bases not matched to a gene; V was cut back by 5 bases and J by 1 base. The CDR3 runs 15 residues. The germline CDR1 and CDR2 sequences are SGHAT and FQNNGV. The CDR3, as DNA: TGTGCCAGCAGCGTCGGGACAGCAGATTCCTACGAGCAGTACTTC. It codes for CASSVGTADSYEQYF.

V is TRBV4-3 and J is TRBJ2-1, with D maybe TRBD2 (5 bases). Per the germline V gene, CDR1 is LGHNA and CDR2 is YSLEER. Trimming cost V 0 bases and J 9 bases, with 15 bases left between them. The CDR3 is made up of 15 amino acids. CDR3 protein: CASSQDRVRGIEQFF. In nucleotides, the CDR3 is TGCGCCAGCAGCCAAGATAGGGTACGGGGTATTGAGCAGTTCTTC.

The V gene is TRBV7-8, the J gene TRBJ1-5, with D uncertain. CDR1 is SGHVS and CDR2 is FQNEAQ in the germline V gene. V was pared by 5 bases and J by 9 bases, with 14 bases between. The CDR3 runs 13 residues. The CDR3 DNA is TGTGCCAGCAGCCCGAATTTTGTGTGGCCCCAGCATTTT. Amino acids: CASSPNFVWPQHF.

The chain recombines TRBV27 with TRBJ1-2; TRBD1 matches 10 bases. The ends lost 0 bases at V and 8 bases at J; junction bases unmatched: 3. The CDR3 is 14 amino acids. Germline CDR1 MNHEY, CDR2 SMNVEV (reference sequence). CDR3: CASSLSGTGDGYTF. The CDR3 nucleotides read TGTGCCAGCAGTTTATCTGGGACAGGGGACGGCTACACCTTC.

The CDR3 coding sequence is TGTGCCAGCAATGGAGGGAGCGGGGGGACAGGGGATAACGAGCAGTACTTC. As protein: CASNGGSGGTGDNEQYF. The chain links TRBV9 to TRBJ2-7; D might be TRBD1 (10 bases). This CDR3 has 17 residues. V was clipped by 6 bases and J by 5 bases, with 27 bases between them. Germline V gene data show CDR1 as SGDLS and CDR2 as YYNGEE.

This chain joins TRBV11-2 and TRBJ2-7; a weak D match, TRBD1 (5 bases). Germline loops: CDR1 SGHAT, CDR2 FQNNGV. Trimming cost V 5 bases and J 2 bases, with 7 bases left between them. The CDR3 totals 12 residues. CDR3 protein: CASSPGPYEQYF. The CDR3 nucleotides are TGTGCCAGCAGCCCAGGGCCCTACGAGCAGTACTTC. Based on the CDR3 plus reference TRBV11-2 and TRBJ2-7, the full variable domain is EAGVAQSPRYKIIEKRQSVAFWCNPISGHATLYWYQQILGQGPKLLIQFQNNGVVDDSQLPKDRFSAERLKGVDSTLKIQPAKLEDSAVYLCASSPGPYEQYFGPGTRLTVT.

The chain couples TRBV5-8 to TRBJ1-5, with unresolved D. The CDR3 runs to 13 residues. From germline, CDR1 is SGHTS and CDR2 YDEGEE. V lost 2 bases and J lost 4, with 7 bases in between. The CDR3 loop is CASSFWENQPQHF. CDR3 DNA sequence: TGTGCCAGCAGCTTCTGGGAAAATCAGCCCCAGCATTTT.

CDR3 bases: TGTGCCAGCAGTTTTAACTCTGCAGGCTCCTACGAGCAGTACTTC. Translated, it gives CASSFNSAGSYEQYF. This chain connects TRBV6-5 to TRBJ2-5, with unresolved D. TRBJ2-7 matches the DNA end more closely, so the J call is doubtful. In germline, CDR1 is MNHEY, CDR2 SVGAGI. This CDR3 is 15 amino acids long.

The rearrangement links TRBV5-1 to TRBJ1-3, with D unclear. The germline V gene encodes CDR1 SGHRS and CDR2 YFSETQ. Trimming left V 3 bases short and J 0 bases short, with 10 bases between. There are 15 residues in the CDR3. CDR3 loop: CASSSRPSSGNTIYF. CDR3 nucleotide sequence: TGCGCCAGCAGCTCAAGACCGAGCTCTGGAAACACCATATATTTT.

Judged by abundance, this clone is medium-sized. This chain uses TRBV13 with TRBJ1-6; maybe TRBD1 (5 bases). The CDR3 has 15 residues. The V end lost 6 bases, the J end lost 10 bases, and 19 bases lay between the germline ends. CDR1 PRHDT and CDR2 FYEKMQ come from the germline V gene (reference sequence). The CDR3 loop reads CASRRRGGDESPLHF. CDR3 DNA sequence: TGTGCCAGCAGGCGACGTGGGGGGGATGAGTCACCCCTCCACTTT. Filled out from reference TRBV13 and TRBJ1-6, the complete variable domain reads AAGVIQSPRHLIKEKRETATLKCYPIPRHDTVYWYQQGPGQDPQFLISFYEKMQSDKGSIPDRFSAQQFSDYHSELNMSSLELGDSALYFCASRRRGGDESPLHFGNGTRLTVT.

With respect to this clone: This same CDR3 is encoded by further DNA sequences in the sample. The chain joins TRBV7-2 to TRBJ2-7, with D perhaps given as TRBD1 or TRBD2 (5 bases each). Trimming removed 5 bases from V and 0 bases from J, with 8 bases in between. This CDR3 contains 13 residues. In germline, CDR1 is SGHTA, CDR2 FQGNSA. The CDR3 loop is CASSPGRSYEQYF. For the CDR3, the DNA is TGTGCCAGCAGCCCGGGGCGCTCCTACGAGCAGTACTTC.

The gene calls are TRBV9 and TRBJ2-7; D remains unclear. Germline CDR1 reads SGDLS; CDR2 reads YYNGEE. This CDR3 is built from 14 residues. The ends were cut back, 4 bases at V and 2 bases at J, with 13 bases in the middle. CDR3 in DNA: TGTGCCAGCAGCACCCAGGACGGGCCCTACGAGCAGTACTTC. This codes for CASSTQDGPYEQYF.

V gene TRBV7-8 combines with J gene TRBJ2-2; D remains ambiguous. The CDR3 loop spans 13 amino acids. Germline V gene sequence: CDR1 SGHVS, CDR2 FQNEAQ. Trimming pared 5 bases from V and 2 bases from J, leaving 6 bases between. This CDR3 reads CASSPINTGELFF. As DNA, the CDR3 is TGTGCCAGCAGCCCAATCAACACCGGGGAGCTGTTTTTT.

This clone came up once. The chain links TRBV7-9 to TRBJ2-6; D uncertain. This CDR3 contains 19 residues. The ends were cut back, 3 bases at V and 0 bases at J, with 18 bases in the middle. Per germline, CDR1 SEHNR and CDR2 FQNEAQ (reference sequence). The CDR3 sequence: CASSFPRARPSSGANVLTF. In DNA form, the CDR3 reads TGTGCCAGCAGCTTTCCCCGGGCTAGGCCGAGCTCTGGGGCCAACGTCCTGACTTTC.

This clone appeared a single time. CDR3 sequence: CASSPGNSPLHF. The CDR3 region has the DNA TGTGCCAGCTCACCGGGGAATTCACCCCTCCACTTT. J is TRBJ1-6 and V is TRBV18; D ambiguous. Germline-derived CDR1 and CDR2 are KGHSH and LQKENI. The CDR3 length is 12 residues. With 3 bases removed from V and 7 bases from J, the gap between germline ends came to 4 bases.

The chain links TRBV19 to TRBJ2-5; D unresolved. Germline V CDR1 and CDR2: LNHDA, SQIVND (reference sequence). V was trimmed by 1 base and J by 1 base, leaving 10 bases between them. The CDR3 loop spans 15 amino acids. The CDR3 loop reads CASSIGLRPQETQYF. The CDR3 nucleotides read TGTGCCAGTAGTATAGGATTGAGACCCCAAGAGACCCAGTACTTC.

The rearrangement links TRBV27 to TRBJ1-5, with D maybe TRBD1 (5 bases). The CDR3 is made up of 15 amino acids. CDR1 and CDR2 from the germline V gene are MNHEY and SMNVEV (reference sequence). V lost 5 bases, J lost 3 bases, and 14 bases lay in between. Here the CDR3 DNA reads TGTGCCAGCAGTAAGGGACTCACCTTCAATCAGCCCCAGCATTTT. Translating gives CASSKGLTFNQPQHF.

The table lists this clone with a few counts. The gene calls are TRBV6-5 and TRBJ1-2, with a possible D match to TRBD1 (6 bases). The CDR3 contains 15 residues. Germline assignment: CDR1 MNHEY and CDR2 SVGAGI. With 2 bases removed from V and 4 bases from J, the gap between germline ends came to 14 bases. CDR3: CASSYGTGGSYGYTF. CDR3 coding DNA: TGTGCCAGCAGTTACGGGACTGGGGGCAGCTATGGCTACACCTTC.

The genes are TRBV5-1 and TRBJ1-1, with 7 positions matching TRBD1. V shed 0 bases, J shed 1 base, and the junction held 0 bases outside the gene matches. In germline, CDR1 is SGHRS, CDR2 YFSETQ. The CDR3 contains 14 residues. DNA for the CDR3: TGCGCCAGCAGCTTGGCAGGGGGGAACACTGAAGCTTTCTTT. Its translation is CASSLAGGNTEAFF. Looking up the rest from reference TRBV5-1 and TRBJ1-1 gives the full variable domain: KAGVTQTPRYLIKTRGQQVTLSCSPISGHRSVSWYQQTPGQGLQFLFEYFSETQRNKGNFPGRFSGRQFSNSRSEMNVSTLELGDSALYLCASSLAGGNTEAFFGQGTRLTVV.